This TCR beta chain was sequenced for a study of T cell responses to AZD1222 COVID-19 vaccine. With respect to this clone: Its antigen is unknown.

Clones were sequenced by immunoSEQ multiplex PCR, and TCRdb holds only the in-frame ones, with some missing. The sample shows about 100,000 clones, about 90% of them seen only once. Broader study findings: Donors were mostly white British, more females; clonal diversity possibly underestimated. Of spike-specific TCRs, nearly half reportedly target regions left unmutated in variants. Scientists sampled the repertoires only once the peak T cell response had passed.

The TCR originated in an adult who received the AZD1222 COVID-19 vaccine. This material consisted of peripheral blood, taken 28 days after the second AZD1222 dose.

This CDR3 is CAWRTGTGGYEQYF. The CDR3 DNA sequence: TGTGCCTGGAGGACCGGGACAGGGGGTTACGAGCAGTACTTC. The chain is built from TRBV30 and TRBJ2-7; 11 bases fit TRBD1. Trimming removed 3 bases from V and 4 bases from J; junction bases left unmatched: 5. Germline CDR1 and CDR2: GTSNPN and SVGIG (reference sequence). This CDR3 region has 14 residues.